The TCR beta chain described here comes from a study of cytomegalovirus exposure and HLA in healthy donors. Study-wide results and limits: Later analysis identified a missense DCLRE1C variant that was linked to TCR beta V- and J-gene trimming.

A multiplex PCR was run with 60 Vbeta primers and 13 Jbeta primers. Assay used: immunoSEQ multiplex PCR; TCRdb lists only in-frame clones, some missing. This table holds 110,000 to 150,000 clones, around 80% found once. V was pared by 0 bases and J by 10 bases, with 10 bases between. The CDR3 length is 13 residues. The V gene's germline CDR1 is MNHNY and CDR2 SVGAGI (reference sequence). To note about this clone: Its antigen is still unknown.

The chain carries TRBV6-6 and TRBJ2-1; D unresolved. Input material: PBMCs. The TCR was taken from a woman aged 55-69 years in good health and CMV-seropositive. CDR3 coding DNA: TGTGCCAGCAGTTACTCTACCTGGGCCGAGCAGTTCTTC. This translates into CASSYSTWAEQFF.